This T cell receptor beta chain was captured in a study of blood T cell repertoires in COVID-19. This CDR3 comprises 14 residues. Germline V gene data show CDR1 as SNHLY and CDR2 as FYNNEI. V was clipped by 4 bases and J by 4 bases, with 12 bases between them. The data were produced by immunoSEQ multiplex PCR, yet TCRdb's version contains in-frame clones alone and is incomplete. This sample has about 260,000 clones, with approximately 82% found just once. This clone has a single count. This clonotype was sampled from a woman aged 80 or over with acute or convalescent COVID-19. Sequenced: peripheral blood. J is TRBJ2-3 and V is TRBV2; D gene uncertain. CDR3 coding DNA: TGTGCCAGCAGTGCCAGAATGTCCTCAGATACGCAGTATTTT. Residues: CASSARMSSDTQYF.